The entry below gives a single T cell receptor beta chain sequence along with its context. The sample comes from a study of T cell changes during pregnancy in multiple sclerosis. The CDR3 contains 14 residues. The junction had 5 bases not matched to a gene; V was cut back by 0 bases and J by 10 bases. Germline V gene sequence: CDR1 WNHNN, CDR2 SYGVQD (reference sequence). Sequencing was performed with immunoSEQ multiplex PCR; in TCRdb, only in-frame clones are kept and a portion is missing. The data hold 25,000 to 30,000 clones, with 89% observed a single time. This TCR was sampled from a female donor with multiple sclerosis, enrolled in a pregnancy study. Sample: CD4+ T cells from peripheral blood mononuclear cells, taken in the second trimester of pregnancy. The V and J genes are TRBV10-1 and TRBJ2-3; 9 positions match TRBD1. The CDR3 bases are TGCGCCAGCAGTGAGTCCCGACAGGGGGGTCCGCAGTATTTT. Its protein product is CASSESRQGGPQYF.